The TCR beta chain described here comes from a study of blood T cells in healthy people across ages. Across the study: For every two T cells, template switching captured about one barcoded beta molecule.

All donors came from Russia, were Caucasian and healthy, and spanned ages about 6 to 100. Germline loops: CDR1 SQVTM, CDR2 ANQGSEA. V trimming: 5 bases; J trimming: 7 bases; junction bases outside the gene matches: 11. CDR3 size: 14 residues. With a J-beta primer mix and a sample-barcoded 5' primer, a second PCR ran about 7 to 12 cycles. The study obtained at least 2.5 million CDR3-containing paired-end reads from every sample. TCRdb analysed the 5' RACE reads with MiXCR anew, one entry per CDR3 protein. The table has about a million distinct CDR3 sequences, roughly 51% seen once; the top ten hold about a fifth. Study-level points and caveats: Not knowing donor CMV status may have confounded expanded clonotype changes.

This clonotype was recorded a few times. What it binds is unknown. This clonotype was sampled from a woman in her sixties in good health. The chain joins TRBV29-1 to TRBJ2-1; 7 bases align to TRBD1. Sequencing used blood. The CDR3 DNA reads TGCAGCGTTCGACCAGGGGGTTCGTATAATGAGCAGTTCTTC. Amino acid sequence: CSVRPGGSYNEQFF.